This T cell receptor (beta chain) derives from a study of CD8 T cells in ankylosing spondylitis. Study conclusions and caveats: Ankylosing spondylitis blood appeared to be characterized by a TCR beta motif of roughly eight highly homologous variants. Certain motif variants had earlier been reported in reactive arthritis synovial fluid and blood. The authors reported significant enrichment of disease-linked clones in matched ankylosing spondylitis synovial fluid.

This clonotype was seen ten or more times. The target antigen is unknown. For TCR beta, libraries came from quantitative 5'-RACE with molecular barcodes. TCRdb fed the 5' RACE reads into MiXCR, producing one record per CDR3 protein. The sample lists fewer than 350,000 distinct CDR3 sequences; roughly 10% were seen once. The CDR3 has 14 residues. CDR1 and CDR2 (germline): WSHSY, SAAADI. Unmatched junction bases numbered 2, after V lost 0 bases and J lost 5 bases. The specimen sequenced was blood, either unsorted or a sorted T cell fraction (not recorded which). This sequence originates from a female donor with ankylosing spondylitis or in good health (not recorded which). This chain links TRBV10-2 with TRBJ2-7, with TRBD1 matching 9 bases. As DNA, the CDR3 is TGCGCCAGCAGTGAGTCGGGACAGGGAAACGAGCAGTACTTC. It yields the protein CASSESGQGNEQYF.